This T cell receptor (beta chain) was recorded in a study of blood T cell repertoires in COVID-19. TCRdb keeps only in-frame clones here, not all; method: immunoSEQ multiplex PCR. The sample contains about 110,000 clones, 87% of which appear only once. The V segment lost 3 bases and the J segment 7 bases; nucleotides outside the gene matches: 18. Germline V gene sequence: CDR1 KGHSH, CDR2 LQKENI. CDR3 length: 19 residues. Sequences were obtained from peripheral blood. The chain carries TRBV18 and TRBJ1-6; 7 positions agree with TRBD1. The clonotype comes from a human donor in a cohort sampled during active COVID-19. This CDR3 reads CASSPRTGAPSGANSPLHF. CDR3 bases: TGTGCCAGCTCACCCAGGACAGGCGCCCCTTCGGGTGCCAATTCACCCCTCCACTTT.